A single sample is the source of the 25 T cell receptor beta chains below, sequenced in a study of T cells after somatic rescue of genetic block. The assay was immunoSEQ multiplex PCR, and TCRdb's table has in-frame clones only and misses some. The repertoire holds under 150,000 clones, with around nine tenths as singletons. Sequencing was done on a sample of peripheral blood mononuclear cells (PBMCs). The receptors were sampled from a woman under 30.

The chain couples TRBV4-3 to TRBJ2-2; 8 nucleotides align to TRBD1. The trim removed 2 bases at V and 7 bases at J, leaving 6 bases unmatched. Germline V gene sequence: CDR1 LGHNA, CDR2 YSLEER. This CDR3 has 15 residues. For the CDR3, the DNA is TGCGCCAGCAGCCAATTGACAGGGGCGGGCGGGGAGCTGTTTTTT. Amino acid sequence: CASSQLTGAGGELFF.

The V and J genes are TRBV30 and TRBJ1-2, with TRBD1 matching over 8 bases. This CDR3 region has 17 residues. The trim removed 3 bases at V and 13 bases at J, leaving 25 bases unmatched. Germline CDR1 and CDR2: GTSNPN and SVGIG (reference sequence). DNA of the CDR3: TGTGCCTGGAGCTATTTAGGCAGGGGGCATTTTGATCCCCCCCTCACCTTC. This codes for CAWSYLGRGHFDPPLTF.

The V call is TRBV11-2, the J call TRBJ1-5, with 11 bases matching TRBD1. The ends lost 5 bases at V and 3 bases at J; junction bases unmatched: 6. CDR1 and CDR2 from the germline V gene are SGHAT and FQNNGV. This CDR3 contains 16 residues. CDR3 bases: TGTGCCAGCAGCCCAGGGACAGGGGGTTTCAATCAGCCCCAGCATTTT. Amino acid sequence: CASSPGTGGFNQPQHF. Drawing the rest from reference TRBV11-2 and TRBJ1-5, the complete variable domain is EAGVAQSPRYKIIEKRQSVAFWCNPISGHATLYWYQQILGQGPKLLIQFQNNGVVDDSQLPKDRFSAERLKGVDSTLKIQPAKLEDSAVYLCASSPGTGGFNQPQHFGDGTRLSIL.

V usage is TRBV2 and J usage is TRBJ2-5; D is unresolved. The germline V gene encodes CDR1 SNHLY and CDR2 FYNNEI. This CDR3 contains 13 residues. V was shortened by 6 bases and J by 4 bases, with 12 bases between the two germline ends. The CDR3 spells CASSARLRETQYF. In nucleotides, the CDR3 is TGTGCCAGCAGCGCTCGGTTGCGAGAGACCCAGTACTTC.

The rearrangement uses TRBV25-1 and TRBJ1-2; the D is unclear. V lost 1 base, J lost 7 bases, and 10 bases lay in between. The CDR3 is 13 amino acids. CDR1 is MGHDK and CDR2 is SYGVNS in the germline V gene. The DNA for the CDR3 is TGTGCCAGCAGTGAATCCCGGAAGGGTGGCTACACCTTC. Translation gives CASSESRKGGYTF.

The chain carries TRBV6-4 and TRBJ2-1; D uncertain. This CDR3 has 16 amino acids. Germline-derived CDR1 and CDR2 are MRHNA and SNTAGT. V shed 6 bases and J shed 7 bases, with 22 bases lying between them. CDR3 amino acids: CASSETADVGPNEQFF. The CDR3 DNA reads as TGTGCCAGCAGCGAAACGGCGGACGTCGGGCCAAATGAGCAGTTCTTC.

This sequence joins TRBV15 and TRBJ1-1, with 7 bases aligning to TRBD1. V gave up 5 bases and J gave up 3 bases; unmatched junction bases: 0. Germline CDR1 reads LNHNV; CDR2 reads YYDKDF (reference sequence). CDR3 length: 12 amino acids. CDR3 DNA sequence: TGTGCCACCAGCGACAGGGACACTGAAGCTTTCTTT. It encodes CATSDRDTEAFF.

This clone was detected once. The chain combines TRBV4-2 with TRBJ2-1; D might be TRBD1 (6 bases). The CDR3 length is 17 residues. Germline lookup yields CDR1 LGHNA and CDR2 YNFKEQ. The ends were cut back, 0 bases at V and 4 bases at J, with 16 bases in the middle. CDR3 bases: TGTGCCAGCAGCCAAGAGTCCGGGACATCTCTTTACAATGAGCAGTTCTTC. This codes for CASSQESGTSLYNEQFF.

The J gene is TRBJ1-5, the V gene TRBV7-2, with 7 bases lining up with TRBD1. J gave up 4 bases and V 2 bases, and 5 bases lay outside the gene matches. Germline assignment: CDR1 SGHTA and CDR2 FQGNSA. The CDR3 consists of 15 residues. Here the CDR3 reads CASSLLGTVNQPQHF. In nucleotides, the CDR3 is TGTGCCAGCAGCTTATTGGGGACAGTTAATCAGCCCCAGCATTTT.

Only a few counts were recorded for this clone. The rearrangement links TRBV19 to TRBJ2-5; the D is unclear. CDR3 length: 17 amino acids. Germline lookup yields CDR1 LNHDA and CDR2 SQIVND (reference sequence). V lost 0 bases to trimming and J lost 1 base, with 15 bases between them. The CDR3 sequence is CASSIDSQVAFQETQYF. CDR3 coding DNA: TGTGCCAGTAGTATAGATTCCCAGGTGGCCTTCCAAGAGACCCAGTACTTC.

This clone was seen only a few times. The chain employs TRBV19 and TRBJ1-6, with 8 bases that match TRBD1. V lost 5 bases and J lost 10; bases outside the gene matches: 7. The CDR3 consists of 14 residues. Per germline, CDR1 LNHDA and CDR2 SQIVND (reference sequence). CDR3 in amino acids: CASSFDRGSSPLHF. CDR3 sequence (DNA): TGTGCCAGTAGTTTCGACAGGGGAAGCTCACCCCTCCACTTT. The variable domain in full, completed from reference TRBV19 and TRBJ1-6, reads DGGITQSPKYLFRKEGQNVTLSCEQNLNHDAMYWYRQDPGQGLRLIYYSQIVNDFQKGDIAEGYSVSREKKESFPLTVTSAQKNPTAFYLCASSFDRGSSPLHFGNGTRLTVT.

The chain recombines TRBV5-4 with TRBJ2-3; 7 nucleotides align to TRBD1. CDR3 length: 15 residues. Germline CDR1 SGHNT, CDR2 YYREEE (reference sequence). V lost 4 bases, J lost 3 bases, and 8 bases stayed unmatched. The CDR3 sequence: CASSPKGGGTDTQYF. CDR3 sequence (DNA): TGTGCCAGCAGCCCGAAAGGGGGCGGGACAGATACGCAGTATTTT.

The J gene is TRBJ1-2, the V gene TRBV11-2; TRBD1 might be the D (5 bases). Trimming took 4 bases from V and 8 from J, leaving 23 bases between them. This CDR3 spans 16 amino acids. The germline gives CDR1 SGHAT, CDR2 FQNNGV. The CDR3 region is CASSYPTGGGDSGYTF. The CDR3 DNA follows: TGTGCCAGCAGCTACCCAACGGGCGGGGGGGACTCCGGCTACACCTTC.

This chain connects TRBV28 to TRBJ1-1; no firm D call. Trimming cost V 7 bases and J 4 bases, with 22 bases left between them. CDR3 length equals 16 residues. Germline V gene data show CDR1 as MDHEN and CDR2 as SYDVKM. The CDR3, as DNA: TGTGCCAGCACCCCTTCAACATACCCGTGGGCCACTGAAGCTTTCTTT. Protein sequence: CASTPSTYPWATEAFF.

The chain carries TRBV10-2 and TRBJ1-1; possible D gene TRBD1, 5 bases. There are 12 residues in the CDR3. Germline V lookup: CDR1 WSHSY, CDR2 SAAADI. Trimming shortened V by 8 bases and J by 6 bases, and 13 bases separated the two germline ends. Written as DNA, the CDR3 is TGCGCCAGCTCGGAACGACAGTCTGAAGCTTTCTTT. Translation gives CASSERQSEAFF.

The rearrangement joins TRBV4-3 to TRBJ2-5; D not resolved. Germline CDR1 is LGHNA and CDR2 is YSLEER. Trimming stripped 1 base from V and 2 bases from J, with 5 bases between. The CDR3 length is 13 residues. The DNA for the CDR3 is TGCGCCAGCAGCCAAGGGATACAAGAGACCCAGTACTTC. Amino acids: CASSQGIQETQYF.

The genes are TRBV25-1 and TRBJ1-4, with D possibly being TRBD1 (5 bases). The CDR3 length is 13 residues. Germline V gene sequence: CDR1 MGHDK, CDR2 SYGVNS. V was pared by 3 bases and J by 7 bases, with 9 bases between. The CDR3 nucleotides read TGTGCCAGCAGTGAGGGGGGAGGTGAAAAACTGTTTTTT. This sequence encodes CASSEGGGEKLFF.

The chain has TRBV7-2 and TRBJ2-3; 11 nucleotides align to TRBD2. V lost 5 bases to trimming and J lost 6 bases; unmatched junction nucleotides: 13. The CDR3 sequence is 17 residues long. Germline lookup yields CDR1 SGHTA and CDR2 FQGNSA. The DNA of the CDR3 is TGTGCCAGCAGCATATACGATAGCGGGGGGGCGTGGGATACGCAGTATTTT. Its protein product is CASSIYDSGGAWDTQYF.

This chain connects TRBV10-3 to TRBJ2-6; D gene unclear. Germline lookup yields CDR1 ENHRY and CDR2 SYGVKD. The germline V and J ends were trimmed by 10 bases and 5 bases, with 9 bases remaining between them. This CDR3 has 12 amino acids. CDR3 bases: TGTGCCACGACCGACAGGGCCAACGTCCTGACTTTC. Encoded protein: CATTDRANVLTF.

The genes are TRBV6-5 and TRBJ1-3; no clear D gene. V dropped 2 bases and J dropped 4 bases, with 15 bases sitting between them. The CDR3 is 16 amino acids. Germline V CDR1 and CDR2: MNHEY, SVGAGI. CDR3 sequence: CASSYQGPEAGNTIYF. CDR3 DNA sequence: TGTGCCAGCAGTTACCAAGGGCCTGAGGCAGGAAACACCATATATTTT.

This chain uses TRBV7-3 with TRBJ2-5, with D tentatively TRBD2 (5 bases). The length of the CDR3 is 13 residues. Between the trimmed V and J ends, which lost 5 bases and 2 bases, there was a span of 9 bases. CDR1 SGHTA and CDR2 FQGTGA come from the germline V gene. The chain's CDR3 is CASSPAGQETQYF. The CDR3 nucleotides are TGTGCCAGCAGCCCGGCGGGTCAAGAGACCCAGTACTTC. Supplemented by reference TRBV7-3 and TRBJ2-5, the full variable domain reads GAGVSQTPSNKVTEKGKYVELRCDPISGHTALYWYRQSLGQGPEFLIYFQGTGAADDSGLPNDRFFAVRPEGSVSTLKIQRTERGDSAVYLCASSPAGQETQYFGPGTRLLVL.

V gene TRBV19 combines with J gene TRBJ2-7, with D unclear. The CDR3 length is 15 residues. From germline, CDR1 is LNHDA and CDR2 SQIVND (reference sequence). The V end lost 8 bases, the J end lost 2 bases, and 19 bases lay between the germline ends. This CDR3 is CASSSSLFTPYEQYF. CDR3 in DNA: TGTGCCAGTTCTTCCAGCCTATTTACTCCCTACGAGCAGTACTTC.

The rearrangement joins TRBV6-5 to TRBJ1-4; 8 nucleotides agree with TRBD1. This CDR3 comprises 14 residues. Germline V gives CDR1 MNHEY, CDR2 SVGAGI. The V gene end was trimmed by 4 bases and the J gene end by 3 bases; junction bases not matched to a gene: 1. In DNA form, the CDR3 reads TGTGCCAGCAGTTGGGACAGGTCTAATGAAAAACTGTTTTTT. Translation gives CASSWDRSNEKLFF.

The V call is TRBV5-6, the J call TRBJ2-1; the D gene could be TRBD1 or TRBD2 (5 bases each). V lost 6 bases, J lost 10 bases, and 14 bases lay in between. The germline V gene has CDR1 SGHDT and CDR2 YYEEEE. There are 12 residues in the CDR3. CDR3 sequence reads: CASTMGTKEQFF. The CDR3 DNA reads TGTGCCAGCACCATGGGGACCAAGGAGCAGTTCTTC.

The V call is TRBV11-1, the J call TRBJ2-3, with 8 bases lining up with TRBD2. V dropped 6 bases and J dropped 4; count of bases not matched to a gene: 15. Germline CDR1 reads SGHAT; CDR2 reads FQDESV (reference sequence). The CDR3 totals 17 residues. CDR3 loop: CASSPHVGGAKADTQYF. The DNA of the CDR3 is TGTGCCAGCAGTCCTCACGTCGGGGGGGCCAAGGCAGATACGCAGTATTTT. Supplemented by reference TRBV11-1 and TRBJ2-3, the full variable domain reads EAEVAQSPRYKITEKSQAVAFWCDPISGHATLYWYRQILGQGPELLVQFQDESVVDDSQLPKDRFSAERLKGVDSTLKIQPAELGDSAMYLCASSPHVGGAKADTQYFGPGTRLTVL.